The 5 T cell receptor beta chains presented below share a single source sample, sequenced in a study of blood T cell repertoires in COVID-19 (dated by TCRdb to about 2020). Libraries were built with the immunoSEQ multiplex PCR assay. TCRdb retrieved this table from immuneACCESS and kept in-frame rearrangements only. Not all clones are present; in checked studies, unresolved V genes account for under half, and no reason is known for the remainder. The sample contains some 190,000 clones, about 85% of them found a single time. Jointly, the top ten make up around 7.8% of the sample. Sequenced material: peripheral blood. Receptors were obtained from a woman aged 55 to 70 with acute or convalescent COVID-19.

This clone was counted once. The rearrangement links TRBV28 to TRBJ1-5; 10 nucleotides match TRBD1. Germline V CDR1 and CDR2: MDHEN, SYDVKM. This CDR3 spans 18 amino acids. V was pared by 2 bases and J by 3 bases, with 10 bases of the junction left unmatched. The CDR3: CASSLARGQGLLNQPQHF. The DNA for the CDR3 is TGTGCCAGCAGTTTAGCTCGGGGACAGGGGCTCCTCAATCAGCCCCAGCATTTT.

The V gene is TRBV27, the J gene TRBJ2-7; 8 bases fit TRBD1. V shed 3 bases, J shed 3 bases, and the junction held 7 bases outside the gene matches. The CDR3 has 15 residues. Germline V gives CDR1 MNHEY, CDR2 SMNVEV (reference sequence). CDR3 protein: CASSFQGAFSYEQYF. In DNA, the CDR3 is TGTGCCAGCAGTTTCCAGGGGGCGTTCAGCTACGAGCAGTACTTC.

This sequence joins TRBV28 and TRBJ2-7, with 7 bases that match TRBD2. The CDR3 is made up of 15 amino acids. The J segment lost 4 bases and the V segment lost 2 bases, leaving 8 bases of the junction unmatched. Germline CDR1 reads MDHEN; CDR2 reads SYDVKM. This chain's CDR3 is CASSLPGLAVYEQYF. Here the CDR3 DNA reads TGTGCCAGCAGTTTACCGGGCCTAGCGGTATACGAGCAGTACTTC.

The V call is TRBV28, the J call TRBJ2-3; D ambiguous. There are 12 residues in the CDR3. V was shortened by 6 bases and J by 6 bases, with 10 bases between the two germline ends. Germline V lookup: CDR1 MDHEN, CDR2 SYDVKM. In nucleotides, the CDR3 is TGTGCCAGCAGCCTGCGTCGGGATACGCAGTATTTT. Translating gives CASSLRRDTQYF.

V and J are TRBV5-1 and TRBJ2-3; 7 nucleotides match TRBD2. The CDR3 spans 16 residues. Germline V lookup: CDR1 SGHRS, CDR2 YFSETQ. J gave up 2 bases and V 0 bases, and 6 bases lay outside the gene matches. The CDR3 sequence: CASSLEGGRVTDTQYF. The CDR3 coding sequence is TGCGCCAGCAGCTTGGAGGGCGGGAGAGTCACAGATACGCAGTATTTT.